The T cell receptor (beta chain) under discussion was sequenced for a study of OX40 agonist ivuxolimab in advanced cancers. Study details: The diagnoses of dose-escalation patients were hepatocellular carcinoma, melanoma, renal cell or head and neck cancer. Three patients responded partially, comprising one with hepatocellular carcinoma and two with cutaneous melanoma. Study outcomes and limitations: Nonresponders, in some cases, also had low normalized T-cell clonal expansion.

About this clone: Its antigen is not known.

Profiling relied on immunoSEQ multiplex PCR, and the TCRdb table lists in-frame clones only, not all of them. The repertoire holds approximately 77,000 clones, with approximately 80% as singletons. There are 12 residues in the CDR3. Trimming pared 3 bases from V and 3 bases from J, leaving 5 bases between. CDR1 GTSNPN and CDR2 SVGIG come from the germline V gene (reference sequence). The starting material was CD4+ or CD8+ T cells sorted from blood, obtained in a trial of the OX40 agonist ivuxolimab. The chain joins TRBV30 to TRBJ2-2, with D unclear. This clonotype originated in an adult with an advanced solid tumor such as melanoma, head and neck, liver or kidney cancer. CDR3 DNA: TGTGCCTGGAGCAGATACACCGGGGAGCTGTTTTTT. Protein sequence: CAWSRYTGELFF.